The 14 T cell receptor beta chains presented below share a single source sample, sequenced in a study of blood T cells in healthy people across ages. PCR was performed a second time for about 7 to 12 cycles using a sample-barcoded 5' primer and a J-beta primer mix. TCRdb fed the 5' RACE reads into MiXCR, producing one record per CDR3 protein. The data hold 600,000 or so distinct CDR3 sequences, with around half observed a single time. Material: blood. The origin of the receptors is a man older than 75 in good health.

There are a few counts of this clonotype. The gene calls are TRBV9 and TRBJ1-2; 7 nucleotides align to TRBD1. This CDR3 region has 13 residues. Germline CDR1 and CDR2: SGDLS and YYNGEE. Trimming took 7 bases from V and 0 from J; bases not matched to a gene: 3. The CDR3 region is CASGDSTNYGYTF. The CDR3 bases are TGTGCCAGCGGGGACAGCACTAACTATGGCTACACCTTC.

The V call is TRBV7-9, the J call TRBJ2-1, with TRBD2 identical over 9 bases. CDR1 is SEHNR and CDR2 is FQNEAQ in the germline V gene (reference sequence). J lost 15 bases, V lost 1 base, and 4 bases had no gene match. This CDR3 comprises 12 residues. CDR3 in amino acids: CASSLGLAVSFF. CDR3 bases: TGTGCCAGCAGCTTAGGACTAGCGGTCTCGTTCTTC.

This clonotype occurred a few times. In DNA form, the CDR3 reads TGTGCCAGCAGCCAAGTCCTGAGGGAGCAGTACTTC. This codes for CASSQVLREQYF. J is TRBJ2-5 and V is TRBV3-1, with D perhaps matching TRBD2 (5 bases). The CDR3 covers 12 residues. V lost 1 base and J 11 bases, leaving 11 bases between the germline ends. The germline V gene encodes CDR1 LGHDT and CDR2 YNNKEL (reference sequence).

This clonotype occurred once. The rearrangement uses TRBV3-1 and TRBJ1-1, with a weak D call TRBD1 (6 bases). V shed 3 bases and J shed 8 bases, with 10 bases lying between them. The germline V gene encodes CDR1 LGHDT and CDR2 YNNKEL (reference sequence). The CDR3 is 12 amino acids. As DNA, the CDR3 is TGTGCCAGCAGCCACTCGGACAGAGAAGCTTTCTTT. Translation: CASSHSDREAFF.

V and J are TRBV3-1 and TRBJ1-6; D is uncertain. Germline CDR1 is LGHDT and CDR2 is YNNKEL (reference sequence). The CDR3 extends over 12 amino acids. Trimming left V 2 bases short and J 12 bases short, with 8 bases between. In DNA form, the CDR3 reads TGTGCCAGCAGCCAACTGACGGGACCCCTCCACTTT. The encoded protein is CASSQLTGPLHF.

This clonotype was seen many times. This chain connects TRBV6-5 to TRBJ2-5; 7 bases fit TRBD1. Germline V gene lookup returns CDR1 MNHEY and CDR2 SVGAGI. V was pared by 6 bases and J by 0 bases, with 4 bases of the junction left unmatched. The CDR3 runs to 14 residues. The CDR3 DNA sequence: TGTGCCAGCAGCCGCGACAGGGACCAAGAGACCCAGTACTTC. Translating it yields CASSRDRDQETQYF.

This chain connects TRBV24-1 to TRBJ1-2, with D uncertain. The CDR3 covers 12 residues. V lost 2 bases and J 6 bases, leaving 6 bases between the germline ends. Germline CDR1 KGHDR, CDR2 SFDVKD. CDR3 DNA: TGTGCCACCAGTGATTCTGCGGATGGCTACACCTTC. It encodes CATSDSADGYTF.

The CDR3 DNA follows: TGCAGTGCTAGAGATGACAGGGTTGGAGATGGCTACACCTTC. Its protein is CSARDDRVGDGYTF. This chain uses TRBV20-1 with TRBJ1-2; 7 bases are a match to TRBD1. The ends lost 0 bases at V and 6 bases at J; junction bases unmatched: 7. The CDR3 is 14 residues long. Germline CDR1 and CDR2: DFQATT and SNEGSKA (reference sequence).

This clonotype appeared a few times. The V gene is TRBV7-2, the J gene TRBJ2-3, with 11 bases aligning to TRBD2. This CDR3 is built from 16 residues. J lost 2 bases, V lost 5 bases, and 6 bases had no gene match. Germline V lookup: CDR1 SGHTA, CDR2 FQGNSA. The CDR3 DNA is TGTGCCAGCAGCCCTACTAGCGGGGGAGCCACAGATACGCAGTATTTT. Residues: CASSPTSGGATDTQYF.

The CDR3 nucleotides read TGTGCCAGCAGTTACGACAGCCAGAGCATAAAACTGTTTTTT. This sequence encodes CASSYDSQSIKLFF. The chain links TRBV7-2 to TRBJ1-4; a weak D match, TRBD1 (5 bases). Germline V gene data show CDR1 as SGHTA and CDR2 as FQGNSA. CDR3 length: 14 amino acids. Deletions cut 6 bases from V and 10 bases from J, with 18 bases between.

The genes are TRBV10-3 and TRBJ2-1, with TRBD1 identical over 9 bases. The CDR3 contains 14 residues. V lost 6 bases and J lost 7; bases outside the gene matches: 7. From germline, CDR1 is ENHRY and CDR2 SYGVKD. The CDR3 DNA follows: TGTGCCATCAGCGGCGGGACAGGGCGTAATGAGCAGTTCTTC. Translating gives CAISGGTGRNEQFF.

J is TRBJ2-5 and V is TRBV29-1; D gene uncertain. The CDR3 covers 14 residues. Trimming removed 2 bases at V and 1 base at J, with 11 bases between. Germline CDR1 and CDR2: SQVTM and ANQGSEA. For the CDR3, the DNA is TGCAGCGTTGAACTCTCTGGTGGCCAAGAGACCCAGTACTTC. Protein sequence: CSVELSGGQETQYF.

The rearrangement uses TRBV7-9 and TRBJ2-2; maybe TRBD2 (7 bases). The ends were cut back, 4 bases at V and 1 base at J, with 16 bases in the middle. The CDR3 contains 17 residues. From germline, CDR1 is SEHNR and CDR2 FQNEAQ (reference sequence). The CDR3 here is CASSSRVGGQNTGELFF. In DNA, the CDR3 is TGTGCCAGCAGCTCAAGAGTCGGGGGGCAGAACACCGGGGAGCTGTTTTTT.

This clonotype was picked up a small number of times. The gene calls are TRBV12-3 or TRBV12-4 and TRBJ2-7; 9 positions match TRBD1. This CDR3 has 15 residues. The junction had 6 bases not matched to a gene; V was cut back by 2 bases and J by 4 bases. The CDR3 nucleotides are TGTGCCAGCAGTTTACGACAGGGGGTAGCATACGAGCAGTACTTC. Its protein is CASSLRQGVAYEQYF.